This entry is about one T cell receptor beta chain. Antigen specificity is unknown. This specimen belongs to a study of T cell repertoires in cytomegalovirus infection. For the study at large: Public TCR beta signatures were indicative of both CMV infection and a matching HLA type. Whole-study findings and limits: HLA-C-restricted CMV clonotypes gave the most frequent clonotype in two of eight donors. Cumulative frequency of public TCR beta families picked out carriers of CMV plus the relevant HLA.

TCRdb reprocessed the reads with MiXCR, giving one entry per CDR3 protein. Seen here are some 300,000 distinct CDR3 sequences, around 9.1% observed once, and the top ten hold approximately 2.3%. This CDR3 spans 14 amino acids. Germline CDR1 and CDR2: SGHVS and FQNEAQ. V lost 3 bases to trimming and J lost 2 bases, with 10 bases between them. This TCR was recovered from a human donor in good health (CMV status not recorded). Some clones in this sample may be carry-over from other donors' samples. The rearrangement links TRBV7-8 to TRBJ1-2; possibly TRBD1 for D (5 bases). The sample comprised PBMCs. In DNA form, the CDR3 reads TGTGCCAGCAGCTTCGTCGGGACGAACTATGGCTACACCTTC. The encoded protein is CASSFVGTNYGYTF. The full variable domain, in which reference TRBV7-8 and TRBJ1-2 provide the parts outside the CDR3, is GAGVSQSPRYKVAKRGQDVALRCDPISGHVSLFWYQQALGQGPEFLTYFQNEAQLDKSGLPSDRFFAERPEGSVSTLKIQRTQQEDSAVYLCASSFVGTNYGYTFGSGTRLTVV.